These T cell receptor beta chains were read from a single sample in a study of T cell changes during pregnancy in multiple sclerosis. TCRdb keeps only in-frame clones here, not all; method: immunoSEQ multiplex PCR. This sample has roughly 110,000 clones, with just under 95% found just once. The sequences come from peripheral blood, collected after pregnancy. The source is a female donor with multiple sclerosis, enrolled in a pregnancy study. Each CDR3 is given with its conserved first and last residue. A D gene is named only where the DNA matches it firmly. Clone size is not always given. Where it is, it says once, few, many or a class for expanded clones.

clone_size	v_call	j_call	d_call	cdr3_nt	cdr3_aa
NA	TRBV7-3	TRBJ2-6	NA	TGTGCCAGCAGCCGACAAGGCTTGGCCAACGTCCTGACTTTC	CASSRQGLANVLTF
NA	TRBV28	TRBJ2-7	NA	TGTGCCAGCAGTTTATCTGGCAGAACCTACGAGCAGTACTTC	CASSLSGRTYEQYF
NA	TRBV5-1	TRBJ2-2	NA	TGCGCCAGCAGCCCGGGAAGGGCCGGGGAGCTGTTTTTT	CASSPGRAGELFF
NA	TRBV5-1	TRBJ2-7	TRBD1	TGCGCCAGCAGCTTGGGGGAATTATGGACAGGGTCTGGCGAGCAGTACTTC	CASSLGELWTGSGEQYF
few	TRBV10-3	TRBJ1-4	NA	TGTGCCATCAGTGTGGAGGGTGGTGAAAAACTGTTTTTT	CAISVEGGEKLFF
NA	TRBV11-2	TRBJ1-3	TRBD1	TGTGCCAGCAGCTTGACAGGGACGCTGTCTCTCTCTGGAAACACCATATATTTT	CASSLTGTLSLSGNTIYF
NA	TRBV7-2	TRBJ1-6	NA	TGTGCCAGCAGCTTACGAGGGGAGGGCGGTAATTCACCCCTCCACTTT	CASSLRGEGGNSPLHF
NA	TRBV20-1	TRBJ2-1	TRBD2	TGCAGTGCAAGCGGGAGCAATGAGCAGTTCTTC	CSASGSNEQFF
NA	TRBV7-2	TRBJ2-2	NA	TGTGCCAGCAGCCCAGAGGTCCGTATCACCGGGGAGCTGTTTTTT	CASSPEVRITGELFF
NA	TRBV5-5	TRBJ1-2	TRBD1	TGTGCCAGCAGCTCCAGGACTCTGACAGGGGGCAAGAACTATGGCTACACCTTC	CASSSRTLTGGKNYGYTF
NA	TRBV5-4	TRBJ2-1	NA	TGTGCCAGCAGCTTGATGTCTTTAGATGAGCAGTTCTTC	CASSLMSLDEQFF
NA	TRBV5-4	TRBJ1-1	NA	TGTGCCAGCAGCTTGGCACAGGAGAACACTGAAGCTTTCTTT	CASSLAQENTEAFF
once	TRBV9	TRBJ2-3	TRBD2	TGTGCCAGCAGCGTAGGGGCTAGCGGAACAGATACGCAGTATTTT	CASSVGASGTDTQYF
NA	TRBV6-5	TRBJ2-4	TRBD1	TGTGCCAGCAGTCCTCGGGACAGGGGGCTTAACATTCAGTACTTC	CASSPRDRGLNIQYF
NA	TRBV7-6	TRBJ2-2	TRBD1	TGTGCCAGCAGCTTAGAGGGTGGGACAGCATCGAACACCGGGGAGCTGTTTTTT	CASSLEGGTASNTGELFF
NA	TRBV6-5	TRBJ2-5	TRBD2	TGTGCCAGCAGGGCTAGCGGGGGGAACCAAGAGACCCAGTACTTC	CASRASGGNQETQYF
few	TRBV28	TRBJ1-5	NA	TGTGCCAGCAGTTTAACGGCAGGGGCAAATCAGCCCCAGCATTTT	CASSLTAGANQPQHF
NA	TRBV6-4	TRBJ2-1	TRBD2	TGTGCCAGCAGTGGGTCGGTGCGTCTAGCGGCCTACAATGAGCAGTTCTTC	CASSGSVRLAAYNEQFF
once	TRBV6-6	TRBJ1-5	NA	TGTGCCAGCTCAACCCGGGGGAATCAGCCCCAGCATTTT	CASSTRGNQPQHF
NA	TRBV11-2	TRBJ1-4	TRBD1	TGTGCCAGCAGCTTAGATCCCTGGACAGGGGTCGAAAAACTGTTTTTT	CASSLDPWTGVEKLFF
NA	TRBV2	TRBJ1-3	NA	TGTGCCAGCACCAGCGGCCCACAAGTCTCTGGAAACACCATATATTTT	CASTSGPQVSGNTIYF
NA	TRBV5-1	TRBJ2-3	TRBD2	TGCGCCAGCAGCCCCGGACTAGGCCCTATCCCAGATACGCAGTATTTT	CASSPGLGPIPDTQYF
NA	TRBV19	TRBJ1-1	NA	TGTGCCAGTAGCTCTACGGGGGTTGGGACTGAAGCTTTCTTT	CASSSTGVGTEAFF
NA	TRBV6-1	TRBJ2-5	NA	TGTGCCAGCTTAATCGACAACCAAGAGACCCAGTACTTC	CASLIDNQETQYF
NA	TRBV5-4	TRBJ1-4	NA	TGTGCCAGCCAAGAAGGAGGTTTCTCCAACCGGGGTGAAAAACTGTTTTTT	CASQEGGFSNRGEKLFF
NA	TRBV5-1	TRBJ2-7	TRBD2	TGCGCCAGCAGCCTGGGACTAGCGGGAGGTCGGCTGTACGAGCAGTACTTC	CASSLGLAGGRLYEQYF
few	TRBV30	TRBJ1-1	NA	TGTGCCTGGAGTGTACTGGGGGCTCGAACTGAAGCTTTCTTT	CAWSVLGARTEAFF
NA	TRBV19	TRBJ2-1	TRBD2	TGTGCCAGTAGTATAGATCCGGGAGGAAACGAGCAGTTCTTC	CASSIDPGGNEQFF
NA	TRBV6-5	TRBJ2-5	TRBD2	TGTGCCAGTGCCCCAGCGGGAGGGCTCGAAGAGACCCAGTACTTC	CASAPAGGLEETQYF
once	TRBV6-5	TRBJ1-6	TRBD1	TGTGCCAGCTCACAGGGGCAGGTTTCACCCCTCCACTTT	CASSQGQVSPLHF
NA	TRBV2	TRBJ1-1	NA	TGTGCCAGCAGGAGCGGGACACTTAACACTGAAGCTTTCTTT	CASRSGTLNTEAFF
NA	TRBV2	TRBJ1-4	TRBD1	TGTGCCAGCACTCGTGGACAGGTTATAAATGAAAAACTGTTTTTT	CASTRGQVINEKLFF
NA	TRBV6-1	TRBJ2-5	TRBD2	TGTGCCAGCAGTGAAATTTCCGGGAGGCCCAACGGAGAGACCCAGTACTTC	CASSEISGRPNGETQYF
NA	TRBV18	TRBJ2-5	NA	TGTGCCAGCTCACCGGATAGGGGCAGACTAGACCAAGAGACCCAGTACTTC	CASSPDRGRLDQETQYF
NA	TRBV27	TRBJ2-7	TRBD2	TGTGCCAGCAGTTTCCTCCCCGCTAGCGGGCCTTCCTACGAGCAGTACTTC	CASSFLPASGPSYEQYF
NA	TRBV2	TRBJ1-2	NA	TGTGCCAGCAGTCCCGAAGGTCTACAGCTTGGCTACACCTTC	CASSPEGLQLGYTF
NA	TRBV28	TRBJ2-7	NA	TGTGCCAGCACCCCAGGTCCGGCTACCTACGAGCAGTACTTC	CASTPGPATYEQYF
NA	TRBV5-5	TRBJ2-7	TRBD2	TGTGCCAGCAGCTCGGGACTAGCGGGAGGGAGTCGCGACGAGCAGTACTTC	CASSSGLAGGSRDEQYF
NA	TRBV5-1	TRBJ2-2	NA	TGCGCCAGCAGCTTGGACCCGAAATCGCACAGATCCACCGGGGAGCTGTTTTTT	CASSLDPKSHRSTGELFF
once	TRBV5-1	TRBJ2-1	TRBD2	TGCGCCAGCAGCTTGGCAGCGGGAGACTTCAATGAGCAGTTCTTC	CASSLAAGDFNEQFF
NA	TRBV2	TRBJ1-1	NA	TGTGCCAGCAGTTATGCCGCGGCAGAGAACACTGAAGCTTTCTTT	CASSYAAAENTEAFF
NA	TRBV5-1	TRBJ2-1	NA	TGCGCCAGCAGCTTGATGGGAGCTGCTTTTGGCAATGAGCAGTTCTTC	CASSLMGAAFGNEQFF
NA	TRBV6-5	TRBJ2-3	TRBD2	TGTGCCAGCAGTTACTCTCCTAGCGGGGCGACAGTTACGCAGTATTTT	CASSYSPSGATVTQYF
NA	TRBV7-8	TRBJ2-7	NA	TGTGCCAGCAGCTTAGGCCACAGGGTGTACGAGCAGTACTTC	CASSLGHRVYEQYF
NA	TRBV4-2	TRBJ2-3	NA	TGTGCCAGCAGCCAAGGTGCAGCAGATACGCAGTATTTT	CASSQGAADTQYF
NA	TRBV5-1	TRBJ2-3	TRBD1	TGCGCCAGCACCCCCCAACCGGGACAGAGCACAGATACGCAGTATTTT	CASTPQPGQSTDTQYF
NA	TRBV2	TRBJ1-4	NA	TGTGCCAGCAGTCAGGGTCTTGTAGAAAAACTGTTTTTT	CASSQGLVEKLFF
NA	TRBV4-1	TRBJ2-1	TRBD2	TGCGCCAGCAGCCAAGATCTTGAGGCCAGCGGGAGATGGAATGAGCAGTTCTTC	CASSQDLEASGRWNEQFF
NA	TRBV7-9	TRBJ2-1	TRBD2	TGTGCCAGCCAGCGGGGGGGATACAATGAGCAGTTCTTC	CASQRGGYNEQFF
NA	TRBV7-2	TRBJ2-1	NA	TGTGCCAGCAGCTTAGCGGGCGGGGATTTATACAATGAGCAGTTCTTC	CASSLAGGDLYNEQFF